This note documents a single T cell receptor (beta chain) sequence. No antigen is known for it. Per-nucleotide qualities are absent, and no much larger clonotype sits a single base away. Sequencing was performed on an Illumina HiSeq 1500. In TCRdb, the public reads were trimmed at Q25 with fastp and aligned with MiXCR, with productive beta chains retained. One record per CDR3 amino acid sequence lists the most common genes and DNA. In this sample the table shows about 740,000 distinct CDR3 sequences, 30% to 40% of which occur a single time. Clones ranked in the top ten supply 15% to 20% of the sample. According to the study, the label for this sample's treatment or condition signals: in vitro stimulation with specific CMV peptide epitopes to enrich CMV-specific T cells. This sample stems from a study of T cell repertoires in cytomegalovirus infection (dated by TCRdb to between 2018 and 2020). Turning to the overall study: The peptide stimulations were aimed at well-studied HLA-B-restricted epitopes as well as recently identified HLA-C-restricted CMV epitopes, whose presentation resists viral immunomodulation. Because public TCR beta signatures pointed to carriage of CMV infection together with the matching HLA type, the HLA type of each donor mattered for the analysis. Results the study describes overall, beyond this receptor: The ex vivo response was dominated by HLA-C-restricted CMV-specific TCR beta clonotypes, which also provided the single most frequent clonotype in two of eight donors. Cumulative frequency of public TCR beta family members discriminated carriers of CMV infection plus the relevant HLA type in this cohort and an independent approximately 360-donor cohort.

CDR1 and CDR2 are drawn from the germline V gene: MNHEY, SVGAGI. The V and J ends are trimmed by 0 bases and 2 bases, leaving 14 bases between them. Including cysteine and phenylalanine, the CDR3 has 17 amino acids. Here the CDR3 DNA is all that survives: 51 bases in frame from base 1. Here the sequenced sample was cultured PBMCs, taken from culture after CMV antigen stimulation. The V gene is TRBV6-5 and the J gene is TRBJ2-1; no D gene is confidently identified. This sequence originates from a human donor in good health (CMV status not recorded). Some clones in this sample may be carry-over from other donors' samples. DNA sequence: TGTGCCAGCAGTTACTCGAGGATCGGCTCGGCCTACAATGAGCAGTTCTTC. Its protein product is CASSYSRIGSAYNEQFF.